The 17 T cell receptor beta chains reported below all come from one sample, sequenced in a study of T-cell reconstitution after alpha-beta-depleted transplantation in children. Unique molecular identifiers were incorporated during preparation of the TCRbeta library. MiXCR was run by TCRdb on the PCR reads, yielding one entry per CDR3 protein. The sample lists 800,000 to 1,000,000 distinct CDR3 sequences, about 29% seen once, with about 28% in the top ten. The sample consisted of PBMCs, mostly from graft donor cells, taken 360 days after TCRalphabeta/CD19-depleted stem cell transplant. The receptors originated from a boy younger than two who had a stem cell transplant for SCID, so the T cells may come from the graft donor.

The gene calls are TRBV25-1 and TRBJ2-5, with 10 bases that match TRBD2. Per germline, CDR1 MGHDK and CDR2 SYGVNS. The length of the CDR3 is 15 residues. The V segment lost 3 bases and the J segment 2 bases; nucleotides outside the gene matches: 3. CDR3 DNA: TGTGCCAGCAGTGAGTTTAGCGGGAGGCAAGAGACCCAGTACTTC. This gives the protein CASSEFSGRQETQYF.

The rearrangement uses TRBV29-1 and TRBJ2-5; TRBD1 might be the D (5 bases). V gave up 2 bases and J gave up 5 bases, with 12 bases separating them. Germline V gene data show CDR1 as SQVTM and CDR2 as ANQGSEA. The CDR3 consists of 13 residues. The CDR3 here is CSVELDTRETQYF. The CDR3 nucleotides read TGCAGCGTTGAACTGGACACCCGGGAGACCCAGTACTTC. Supplemented by reference TRBV29-1 and TRBJ2-5, the full variable domain reads SAVISQKPSRDICQRGTSLTIQCQVDSQVTMMFWYRQQPGQSLTLIATANQGSEATYESGFVIDKFPISRPNLTFSTLTVSNMSPEDSSIYLCSVELDTRETQYFGPGTRLLVL.

In DNA form, the CDR3 reads TGTGCCAGCAGCCAAGTCCGAAGCCCCTCCTACGAGCAGTACTTC. Its translation: CASSQVRSPSYEQYF. The V and J genes are TRBV3-1 and TRBJ2-7; D remains unclear. The CDR3 is made up of 15 amino acids. The V and J ends lost 1 base and 0 bases respectively, with 10 bases between them. Looked up from germline, CDR1 is LGHDT and CDR2 is YNNKEL (reference sequence).

V and J are TRBV4-1 and TRBJ1-1, with 8 positions matching TRBD1. Germline CDR1 MGHRA, CDR2 YSYEKL. The CDR3 runs to 14 residues. V was clipped by 6 bases and J by 2 bases; unmatched bases: 5. As DNA, the CDR3 is TGCGCCAGCAGAGAGGGACAGGCTAACACTGAAGCTTTCTTT. Protein sequence: CASREGQANTEAFF.

This clonotype was seen a handful of times. The chain combines TRBV5-1 with TRBJ2-5; D may be TRBD2 (7 bases). This CDR3 comprises 17 residues. CDR1 and CDR2 (germline): SGHRS, YFSETQ. The germline V and J ends were trimmed by 5 bases and 1 base, with 21 bases remaining between them. CDR3 nucleotide sequence: TGCGCCAGCAGTTCACACGGGGGGCCCGTCCCCCAAGAGACCCAGTACTTC. It codes for CASSSHGGPVPQETQYF. The full variable domain, its missing parts supplied by reference TRBV5-1 and TRBJ2-5, is KAGVTQTPRYLIKTRGQQVTLSCSPISGHRSVSWYQQTPGQGLQFLFEYFSETQRNKGNFPGRFSGRQFSNSRSEMNVSTLELGDSALYLCASSSHGGPVPQETQYFGPGTRLLVL.

The J gene is TRBJ2-3, the V gene TRBV5-1, with 9 nucleotides matching TRBD1. Trimming at V came to 2 bases and at J to 0 bases, leaving 10 bases not matched to a gene. The germline gives CDR1 SGHRS, CDR2 YFSETQ. There are 18 residues in the CDR3. This CDR3 reads CASSLGQGRLHSTDTQYF. Written as DNA, the CDR3 is TGCGCCAGCAGCTTAGGACAGGGGCGCCTCCATAGCACAGATACGCAGTATTTT.

There are a few counts of this clonotype. The chain recombines TRBV4-1 with TRBJ1-5, with TRBD1 matching over 8 bases. CDR1 MGHRA and CDR2 YSYEKL come from the germline V gene. This CDR3 has 16 residues. After removal of 1 base from V and 0 bases from J, the junction contained 2 bases not matched to a gene. The CDR3 here is CASSQAGGRSNQPQHF. The CDR3 coding sequence is TGCGCCAGCAGCCAAGCAGGGGGCCGTAGCAATCAGCCCCAGCATTTT.

The rearrangement joins TRBV11-3 to TRBJ2-1; D may be TRBD1 or TRBD2 (5 bases each). This CDR3 contains 15 residues. Looked up from germline, CDR1 is SGHNT and CDR2 is YENEEA. V dropped 1 base and J dropped 7 bases, with 14 bases sitting between them. The CDR3 coding sequence is TGTGCCAGCAGCTTAGGGGGTATGGGGGAGAATGAGCAGTTCTTC. It translates to CASSLGGMGENEQFF.

The chain employs TRBV12-3 or TRBV12-4 and TRBJ2-6; D is undetermined. V lost 7 bases to trimming and J lost 0 bases, with 4 bases between them. The CDR3 has 13 amino acids. The CDR3 DNA reads TGTGCCAGCATCCTCTCTGGGGCCAACGTCCTGACTTTC. It is translated as CASILSGANVLTF.

J is TRBJ2-1 and V is TRBV21-1; TRBD1, as called in the table, went unchecked against the DNA. TRBV21-1 is marked as a pseudogene. This CDR3 region has 15 residues. The CDR3 spells CASSKGTYSYNEQFF. CDR3 coding DNA: TGTGCCAGCAGCAAGGGGACCTATTCCTACAATGAGCAGTTCTTC.

The chain joins TRBV25-1 to TRBJ2-3; D is perhaps TRBD2 (5 bases). CDR1 MGHDK and CDR2 SYGVNS come from the germline V gene. V lost 2 bases and J 0 bases, leaving 9 bases between the germline ends. The CDR3 runs to 15 residues. CDR3 loop: CASSEERVSTDTQYF. In DNA, the CDR3 is TGTGCCAGCAGTGAAGAGAGGGTAAGCACAGATACGCAGTATTTT.

This clonotype was seen a few times. This rearrangement joins TRBV12-3 or TRBV12-4 to TRBJ2-5; no clear D gene. V was shortened by 2 bases and J by 4 bases, with 8 bases between the two germline ends. The CDR3 loop spans 13 amino acids. The CDR3 protein is CASSLNSLETQYF. As DNA, the CDR3 is TGTGCCAGCAGTTTAAACAGCTTAGAGACCCAGTACTTC.

The chain recombines TRBV7-9 with TRBJ1-1; D call uncertain. CDR3 length equals 13 residues. CDR1 and CDR2 (germline): SEHNR, FQNEAQ (reference sequence). Trimming removed 2 bases at V and 5 bases at J, with 9 bases between. CDR3 nucleotides: TGTGCCAGCAGCTTATTGAGGGAGACTGAAGCTTTCTTT. Translated, it gives CASSLLRETEAFF.

This clonotype was picked up a small number of times. The chain joins TRBV7-9 to TRBJ1-6; 10 bases fit TRBD1. After removal of 6 bases from V and 6 bases from J, the junction contained 5 bases not matched to a gene. Germline CDR1 SEHNR, CDR2 FQNEAQ (reference sequence). The length of the CDR3 is 15 residues. CDR3 protein: CASRQTGGSNSPLHF. In DNA form, the CDR3 reads TGTGCCAGCAGACAGACAGGGGGCTCTAATTCACCCCTCCACTTT.

This sequence joins TRBV5-1 and TRBJ2-7; a weak D match, TRBD1 (6 bases). This CDR3 is built from 12 residues. The V end was cut by 0 bases, the J end by 10 bases, with 11 bases between. Germline CDR1 reads SGHRS; CDR2 reads YFSETQ. CDR3 region: CASSLVTGLQYF. The CDR3, as DNA: TGCGCCAGCAGCTTGGTTACAGGGCTCCAGTACTTC.

The chain employs TRBV20-1 and TRBJ2-1; maybe TRBD2 (7 bases). CDR3 size: 15 residues. From germline, CDR1 is DFQATT and CDR2 SNEGSKA (reference sequence). V lost 0 bases, J lost 7 bases, and 16 bases lay in between. Here the CDR3 DNA reads TGCAGTGCTAGAGATGGAAGGGGGAGGGATAATGAGCAGTTCTTC. This translates into CSARDGRGRDNEQFF.

This clonotype appeared a few times. The V and J genes are TRBV7-8 and TRBJ2-7, with D possibly matching TRBD1 (6 bases). The V end was cut by 1 base, the J end by 6 bases, with 16 bases between. The CDR3 length is 15 residues. The germline V gene encodes CDR1 SGHVS and CDR2 FQNEAQ. The CDR3 DNA is TGTGCCAGCAGCTTAGGTTGGGGGCCCGTCCGCGAGCAGTACTTC. Amino acids: CASSLGWGPVREQYF.